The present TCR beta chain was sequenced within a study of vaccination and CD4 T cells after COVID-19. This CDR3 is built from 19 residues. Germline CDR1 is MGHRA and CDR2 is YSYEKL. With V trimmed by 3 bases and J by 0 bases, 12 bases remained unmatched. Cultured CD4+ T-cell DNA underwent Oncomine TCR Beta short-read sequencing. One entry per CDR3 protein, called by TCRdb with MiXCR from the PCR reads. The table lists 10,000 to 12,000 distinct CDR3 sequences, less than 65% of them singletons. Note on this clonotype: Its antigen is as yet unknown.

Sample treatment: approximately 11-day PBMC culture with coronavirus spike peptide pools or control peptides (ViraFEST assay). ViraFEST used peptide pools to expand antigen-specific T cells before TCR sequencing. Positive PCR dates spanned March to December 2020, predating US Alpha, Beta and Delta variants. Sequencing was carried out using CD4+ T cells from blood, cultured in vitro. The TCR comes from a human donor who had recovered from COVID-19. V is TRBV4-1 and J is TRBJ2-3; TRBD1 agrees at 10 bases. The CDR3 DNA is TGCGCCAGCAGCCAGCCCCCGGGACAGGGGTTTTCTAGCACAGATACGCAGTATTTT. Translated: CASSQPPGQGFSSTDTQYF.